Below, 22 T cell receptor beta chains from the same sample are listed, as sequenced in a study of blood T cell repertoires in COVID-19. Generated by immunoSEQ multiplex PCR, the TCRdb table keeps only in-frame clones and is missing some. Of about 160,000 clones in the sample, around 74% were seen once. Specimen: peripheral blood. Receptors originate from a woman of 80 years or more with acute or convalescent COVID-19.

V usage is TRBV7-9 and J usage is TRBJ1-2; D might be TRBD1 (5 bases). This CDR3 spans 11 amino acids. Per the germline V gene, CDR1 is SEHNR and CDR2 is FQNEAQ (reference sequence). Trimming removed 1 base at V and 14 bases at J, with 11 bases between. CDR3 sequence (DNA): TGTGCCAGCAGCTTAGAGGGGAAAAATACCTTC. It yields the protein CASSLEGKNTF.

V is TRBV5-1 and J is TRBJ1-1; 10 bases align to TRBD1. V was pared by 5 bases and J by 4 bases, with 11 bases of the junction left unmatched. Germline assignment: CDR1 SGHRS and CDR2 YFSETQ. The CDR3 runs to 16 residues. In DNA, the CDR3 is TGCGCCAGCAGTCTCACACCCGACAGGGGGCGCACTGAAGCTTTCTTT. Translated: CASSLTPDRGRTEAFF.

The gene calls are TRBV30 and TRBJ2-3; 15 nucleotides line up with TRBD2. Per germline, CDR1 GTSNPN and CDR2 SVGIG (reference sequence). V was pared by 5 bases and J by 4 bases, with 10 bases of the junction left unmatched. The CDR3 extends over 17 amino acids. In DNA, the CDR3 is TGTGCCTGGGGGAGGGGACTAGCGGGAGGAAGCCCAGATACGCAGTATTTT. It translates to CAWGRGLAGGSPDTQYF.

The rearrangement joins TRBV2 to TRBJ1-5; unclear D gene. The germline CDR1 and CDR2 sequences are SNHLY and FYNNEI. Trimming took 3 bases from V and 0 from J, leaving 9 bases between them. The CDR3 extends over 15 amino acids. CDR3 DNA: TGTGCCAGCAGTGAGAACAGTTATAGCAATCAGCCCCAGCATTTT. Its translation is CASSENSYSNQPQHF.

In this sample, this clone turned up a few times. DNA for the CDR3: TGTGCCAGCAGTTTCCTCCAGGGTCACTATGGCTACACCTTC. Its protein product is CASSFLQGHYGYTF. This chain joins TRBV6-2 or TRBV6-3 and TRBJ1-2, with a tentative D call TRBD1 (5 bases). The CDR3 totals 14 residues. Germline CDR1 reads MNHEY; CDR2 reads SVGEGT. Trimming removed 4 bases at V and 3 bases at J, with 12 bases between.

The chain links TRBV19 to TRBJ1-1, with a weak D call TRBD1 (6 bases). Trimming stripped 4 bases from V and 9 bases from J, with 15 bases between. The CDR3 length is 13 residues. Germline CDR1 LNHDA, CDR2 SQIVND (reference sequence). The CDR3 DNA reads as TGTGCCAGTAGTAACTCGGACAGATACAAAGCTTTCTTT. Translating gives CASSNSDRYKAFF.

The rearrangement links TRBV5-4 to TRBJ1-1, with 8 bases identical to TRBD1. V was pared by 3 bases and J by 4 bases, with 5 bases of the junction left unmatched. The CDR3 has 14 residues. Germline CDR1 is SGHNT and CDR2 is YYREEE (reference sequence). CDR3 loop: CASSSRQGRTEAFF. CDR3 DNA: TGTGCCAGCAGCTCCCGACAGGGGCGCACTGAAGCTTTCTTT. Variable domain in full (rest from reference TRBV5-4 and TRBJ1-1): ETGVTQSPTHLIKTRGQQVTLRCSSQSGHNTVSWYQQALGQGPQFIFQYYREEENGRGNFPPRFSGLQFPNYSSELNVNALELDDSALYLCASSSRQGRTEAFFGQGTRLTVV.

This chain links TRBV29-1 with TRBJ1-2; TRBD1 matches 8 bases. Germline loops: CDR1 SQVTM, CDR2 ANQGSEA. The trim removed 3 bases at V and 7 bases at J, leaving 1 base unmatched. The CDR3 length is 11 residues. CDR3 DNA: TGCAGCGTTGACAGGGGGCCTGGCTACACCTTC. Residues: CSVDRGPGYTF.

The chain employs TRBV13 and TRBJ2-5; D remains ambiguous. The germline CDR1 and CDR2 sequences are PRHDT and FYEKMQ (reference sequence). Trimming took off 3 bases at V and 2 bases at J, with 10 bases between the two ends. The CDR3 spans 14 residues. The DNA for the CDR3 is TGTGCCAGCAGCTTGATTAGCAGTCAAGAGACCCAGTACTTC. It translates to CASSLISSQETQYF. The full variable domain, in which reference TRBV13 and TRBJ2-5 provide the parts outside the CDR3, is AAGVIQSPRHLIKEKRETATLKCYPIPRHDTVYWYQQGPGQDPQFLISFYEKMQSDKGSIPDRFSAQQFSDYHSELNMSSLELGDSALYFCASSLISSQETQYFGPGTRLLVL.

V gene TRBV5-4 combines with J gene TRBJ2-7, with D perhaps TRBD2 (6 bases). Germline assignment: CDR1 SGHNT and CDR2 YYREEE (reference sequence). The V and J ends lost 3 bases and 0 bases respectively, with 22 bases between them. This CDR3 is built from 18 residues. CDR3 DNA: TGTGCCAGCAGCTCGAGCCGGCGGGACTCAGCGTACTCCTACGAGCAGTACTTC. As protein: CASSSSRRDSAYSYEQYF.

This rearrangement joins TRBV11-1 to TRBJ1-1; D perhaps matches TRBD1 (6 bases). The V gene lost 4 bases and the J gene lost 0 bases, with 9 bases spanning the gap. CDR1 is SGHAT and CDR2 is FQDESV in the germline V gene (reference sequence). This CDR3 is 14 amino acids long. In DNA form, the CDR3 reads TGTGCCAGCAGCTCGGACAGACTGAACACTGAAGCTTTCTTT. It is translated as CASSSDRLNTEAFF.

V gene TRBV5-1 combines with J gene TRBJ1-4, with 7 positions matching TRBD1. Germline CDR1 reads SGHRS; CDR2 reads YFSETQ. J was trimmed by 6 bases and V by 4 bases; bases with no gene match: 3. The CDR3 consists of 13 residues. The CDR3 DNA is TGCGCCAGCAGCCTGGGACAGCATGAAAAACTGTTTTTT. Protein product: CASSLGQHEKLFF.

V and J are TRBV5-8 and TRBJ2-7; tentatively, D is TRBD2 (5 bases). The CDR3 is 17 residues long. The germline gives CDR1 SGHTS, CDR2 YDEGEE. The ends were cut back, 4 bases at V and 0 bases at J, with 20 bases in the middle. The CDR3 sequence: CASSLARGSKSSYEQYF. The CDR3 nucleotides are TGTGCCAGCAGCCTGGCTCGGGGTAGCAAAAGCTCCTACGAGCAGTACTTC.

The chain couples TRBV7-9 to TRBJ2-5; weak D call: TRBD2 (6 bases). The CDR3 extends over 15 amino acids. Trimming removed 3 bases at V and 5 bases at J, with 16 bases between. Germline-derived CDR1 and CDR2 are SEHNR and FQNEAQ (reference sequence). CDR3 sequence reads: CASSFIRGSQETQYF. CDR3 bases: TGTGCCAGCAGCTTTATACGGGGGAGCCAGGAGACCCAGTACTTC.

This clone was counted many times. The chain has TRBV11-2 and TRBJ2-2, with TRBD2 identical over 8 bases. This CDR3 contains 16 residues. Losses at the gene ends were 5 bases for V and 4 bases for J; bases not matched to a gene: 9. Germline V gene sequence: CDR1 SGHAT, CDR2 FQNNGV. The CDR3 region is CASSHLAGRPTGELFF. The CDR3 DNA sequence: TGTGCCAGCAGCCATCTAGCGGGTCGACCCACCGGGGAGCTGTTTTTT. The variable domain in full, completed from reference TRBV11-2 and TRBJ2-2, reads EAGVAQSPRYKIIEKRQSVAFWCNPISGHATLYWYQQILGQGPKLLIQFQNNGVVDDSQLPKDRFSAERLKGVDSTLKIQPAKLEDSAVYLCASSHLAGRPTGELFFGEGSRLTVL.

The chain employs TRBV18 and TRBJ2-7; 10 nucleotides line up with TRBD1. Germline CDR1 reads KGHSH; CDR2 reads LQKENI. The ends lost 0 bases at V and 4 bases at J; junction bases unmatched: 9. The CDR3 spans 17 residues. The CDR3 is CASSPPARTGGNYEQYF. Written as DNA, the CDR3 is TGTGCCAGCTCACCACCGGCAAGGACAGGGGGAAATTACGAGCAGTACTTC.

The chain couples TRBV30 to TRBJ1-3; D not resolved. Germline-derived CDR1 and CDR2 are GTSNPN and SVGIG (reference sequence). V was pared by 2 bases and J by 4 bases, with 9 bases between. This CDR3 has 13 residues. CDR3 in amino acids: CAWSTTGGNTIYF. The CDR3 coding sequence is TGTGCCTGGAGTACCACCGGGGGAAACACCATATATTTT.

This clone was found once. The genes are TRBV19 and TRBJ1-1, with a weak D call TRBD1 (6 bases). The CDR3 contains 12 residues. Germline V CDR1 and CDR2: LNHDA, SQIVND (reference sequence). Deletions cut 5 bases from V and 5 bases from J, with 9 bases between. The CDR3 reads CASSPGTTEAFF. As DNA, the CDR3 is TGTGCCAGTAGTCCAGGGACAACTGAAGCTTTCTTT.

The rearrangement links TRBV2 to TRBJ2-5; possibly TRBD1 for D (5 bases). Germline assignment: CDR1 SNHLY and CDR2 FYNNEI. The V end was cut by 2 bases, the J end by 1 base, with 11 bases between. The CDR3 has 15 residues. The CDR3 here is CASSERGAVQETQYF. Written as DNA, the CDR3 is TGTGCCAGCAGTGAAAGGGGTGCGGTCCAAGAGACCCAGTACTTC.

This rearrangement joins TRBV5-5 to TRBJ2-5; the match to TRBD2 covers 7 bases. Per the germline V gene, CDR1 is SGHKS and CDR2 is YYEKEE (reference sequence). The length of the CDR3 is 16 residues. Germline trimming cut 0 bases from V and 0 bases from J; bases unmatched to any gene: 5. CDR3: CASSLVGGRNQETQYF. CDR3 DNA sequence: TGTGCCAGCAGCTTGGTTGGCGGGAGAAACCAAGAGACCCAGTACTTC.

J is TRBJ1-5 and V is TRBV5-5; 7 bases match TRBD1. In germline, CDR1 is SGHKS, CDR2 YYEKEE (reference sequence). The CDR3 loop spans 19 amino acids. Unmatched junction bases numbered 16, after V lost 1 base and J lost 3 bases. The CDR3 loop reads CASSLKGETRTGDNQPQHF. The CDR3 region has the DNA TGTGCCAGCAGCTTGAAAGGTGAGACCCGGACAGGAGACAATCAGCCCCAGCATTTT.

J is TRBJ2-4 and V is TRBV21-1; no check of the table's D call, TRBD1, against the DNA was made. TRBV21-1 constitutes a pseudogene. There are 16 residues in the CDR3. CDR3 coding DNA: TGTGCCAGCAGCCTTCAGGGCAGTCTAGCCAAAAACATTCAGTACTTC. Translating it yields CASSLQGSLAKNIQYF.